This section outlines one TCR beta chain sequence together with its context. The target antigen is unknown. The data were obtained in a study of cytomegalovirus exposure and HLA in healthy donors. Study-wide context: The same platform was used for the 130 or so validation repertoires as for the 666 first-cohort repertoires, as reported in a later analysis.

Notes on the study in general: Among TCR sequences, most were rare, though some public TCRs appeared in many donors.

The CDR3 has 17 amino acids. Per germline, CDR1 SEHNR and CDR2 FQNEAQ (reference sequence). V was pared by 5 bases and J by 4 bases, with 23 bases between. Profiling relied on immunoSEQ multiplex PCR, and the TCRdb table lists in-frame clones only, not all of them. The sample holds about 140,000 clones, 86% seen once. The TCR originated in a man in his late teens or twenties in good health and CMV-seronegative. Sequencing was carried out using PBMCs. The V call is TRBV7-9, the J call TRBJ1-1; D perhaps matches TRBD1 (5 bases). As DNA, the CDR3 is TGTGCCAGCAGCCTCTGGGGGGAAGGGGCGACGTCCACTGAAGCTTTCTTT. Translating it yields CASSLWGEGATSTEAFF.